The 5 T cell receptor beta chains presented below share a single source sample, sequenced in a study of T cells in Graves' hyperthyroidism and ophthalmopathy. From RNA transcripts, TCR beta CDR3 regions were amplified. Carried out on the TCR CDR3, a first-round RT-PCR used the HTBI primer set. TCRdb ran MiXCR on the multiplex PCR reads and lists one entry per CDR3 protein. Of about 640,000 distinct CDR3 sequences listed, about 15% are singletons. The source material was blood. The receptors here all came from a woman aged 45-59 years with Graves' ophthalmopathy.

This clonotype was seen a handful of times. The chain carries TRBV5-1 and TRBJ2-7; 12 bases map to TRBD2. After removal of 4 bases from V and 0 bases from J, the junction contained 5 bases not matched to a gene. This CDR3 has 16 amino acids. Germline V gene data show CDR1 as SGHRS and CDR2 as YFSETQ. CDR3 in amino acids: CASSAGLAGRSYEQYF. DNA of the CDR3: TGCGCCAGCAGCGCGGGACTAGCGGGCCGCTCCTACGAGCAGTACTTC.

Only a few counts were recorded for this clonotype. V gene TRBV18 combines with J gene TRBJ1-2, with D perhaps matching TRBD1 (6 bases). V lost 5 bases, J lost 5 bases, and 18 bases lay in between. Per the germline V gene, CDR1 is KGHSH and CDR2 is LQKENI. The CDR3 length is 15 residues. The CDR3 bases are TGTGCCAGCTCAAAGGACAGTAACGGAAAGTATGGCTACACCTTC. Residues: CASSKDSNGKYGYTF. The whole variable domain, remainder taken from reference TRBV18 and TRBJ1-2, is NAGVMQNPRHLVRRRGQEARLRCSPMKGHSHVYWYRQLPEEGLKFMVYLQKENIIDESGMPKERFSAEFPKEGPSILRIQQVVRGDSAAYFCASSKDSNGKYGYTFGSGTRLTVV.

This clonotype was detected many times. CDR3 sequence: CSGQGVQITDTQYF. CDR3 DNA sequence: TGCAGTGGACAGGGAGTCCAAATCACAGATACGCAGTATTTT. The rearrangement uses TRBV20-1 and TRBJ2-3; 7 bases map to TRBD1. The CDR3 sequence is 14 residues long. The junction had 9 bases not matched to a gene; V was cut back by 7 bases and J by 2 bases. Germline-derived CDR1 and CDR2 are DFQATT and SNEGSKA (reference sequence).

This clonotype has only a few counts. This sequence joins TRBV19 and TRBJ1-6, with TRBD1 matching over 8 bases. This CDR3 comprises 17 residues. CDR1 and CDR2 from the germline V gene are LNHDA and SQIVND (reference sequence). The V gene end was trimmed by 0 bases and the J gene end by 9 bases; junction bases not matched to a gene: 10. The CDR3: CASSIDLVTGGSSPLHF. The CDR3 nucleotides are TGTGCCAGTAGTATAGATCTGGTCACAGGGGGAAGTTCACCCCTCCACTTT.

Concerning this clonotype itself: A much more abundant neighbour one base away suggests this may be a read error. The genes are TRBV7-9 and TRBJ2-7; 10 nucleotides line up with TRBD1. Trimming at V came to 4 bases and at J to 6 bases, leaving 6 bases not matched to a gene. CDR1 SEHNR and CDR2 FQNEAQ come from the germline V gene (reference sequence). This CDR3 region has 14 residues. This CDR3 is CASSSGDRGAEQYF. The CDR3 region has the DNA TGTGCCAGCAGCTCCGGGGACAGGGGCGCCGAGCAGTACTTC.